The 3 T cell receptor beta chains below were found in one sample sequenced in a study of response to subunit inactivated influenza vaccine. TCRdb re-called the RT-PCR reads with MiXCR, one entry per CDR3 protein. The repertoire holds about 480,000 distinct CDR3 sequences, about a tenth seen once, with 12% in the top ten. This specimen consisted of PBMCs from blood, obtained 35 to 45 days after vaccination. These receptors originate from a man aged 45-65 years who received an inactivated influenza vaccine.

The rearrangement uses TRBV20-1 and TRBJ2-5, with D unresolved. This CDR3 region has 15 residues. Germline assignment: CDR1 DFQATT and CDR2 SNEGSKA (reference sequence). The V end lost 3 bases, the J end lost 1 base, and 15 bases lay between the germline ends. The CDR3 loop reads CSARIPLGGQETQYF. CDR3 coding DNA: TGCAGTGCTAGGATCCCTTTGGGCGGCCAAGAGACCCAGTACTTC.

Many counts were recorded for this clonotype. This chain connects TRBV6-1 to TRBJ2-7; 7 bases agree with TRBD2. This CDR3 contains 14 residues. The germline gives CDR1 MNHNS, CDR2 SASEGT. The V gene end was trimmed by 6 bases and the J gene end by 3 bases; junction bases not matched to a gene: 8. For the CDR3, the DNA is TGTGCCAGCAGGATTAGCGGGTTTAACTACGAGCAGTACTTC. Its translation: CASRISGFNYEQYF.

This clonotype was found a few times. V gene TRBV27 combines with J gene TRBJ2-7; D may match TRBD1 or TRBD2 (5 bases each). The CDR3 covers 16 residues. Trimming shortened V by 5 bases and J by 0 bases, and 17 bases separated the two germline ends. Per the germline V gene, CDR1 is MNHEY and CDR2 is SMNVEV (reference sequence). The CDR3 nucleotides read TGTGCCAGCAGTACCCGGGACGGTTTGAGCTCCTACGAGCAGTACTTC. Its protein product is CASSTRDGLSSYEQYF.